The 28 T cell receptor beta chains presented below share a single source sample, sequenced in a study of early T cells in non-severe SARS-CoV-2 infection. In TCRdb, the 5' RACE reads were re-called with MiXCR into one record per CDR3 protein. The data contain roughly 54,000 distinct CDR3 sequences, 5.6% of them singletons. The sequenced material came from whole blood. These receptor sequences come from an adult who was a healthcare worker with PCR-confirmed SARS-CoV-2 infection or an uninfected control (not recorded which).

V is TRBV30 and J is TRBJ1-1; D is undetermined. The CDR3 covers 12 residues. The V gene's germline CDR1 is GTSNPN and CDR2 SVGIG (reference sequence). V lost 4 bases, J lost 0 bases, and 6 bases lay in between. DNA for the CDR3: TGTGCCTGGAACCAGATGAACACTGAAGCTTTCTTT. This translates into CAWNQMNTEAFF.

This clonotype was found many times. This chain links TRBV7-3 with TRBJ2-5, with 15 bases lining up with TRBD2. Germline CDR1 is SGHTA and CDR2 is FQGTGA. V lost 5 bases, J lost 2 bases, and 3 bases stayed unmatched. CDR3 length: 16 residues. CDR3 loop: CASSEGLAGGQETQYF. The CDR3 coding sequence is TGTGCCAGCAGCGAAGGACTAGCGGGGGGGCAAGAGACCCAGTACTTC.

This clonotype showed up many times. The rearrangement uses TRBV19 and TRBJ2-3; D might be TRBD1 or TRBD2, each matching 5 bases. This CDR3 is 14 amino acids long. The germline V and J ends were trimmed by 5 bases and 2 bases, with 11 bases remaining between them. In germline, CDR1 is LNHDA, CDR2 SQIVND (reference sequence). CDR3 residues: CASSFRDLTDTQYF. CDR3 DNA: TGTGCCAGTAGTTTTCGGGACCTCACAGATACGCAGTATTTT.

This clonotype was found many times. This chain links TRBV7-7 with TRBJ1-2, with 8 bases lining up with TRBD1. CDR3 length: 14 amino acids. Germline V lookup: CDR1 SSHAT, CDR2 FNYEAQ (reference sequence). V was clipped by 4 bases and J by 6 bases; unmatched bases: 7. The CDR3 protein is CASSWGQAWNGYTF. CDR3 coding DNA: TGTGCCAGCAGCTGGGGACAGGCATGGAATGGCTACACCTTC.

This clonotype came up many times. The chain combines TRBV20-1 with TRBJ2-7; 8 positions agree with TRBD1. CDR3 size: 15 residues. CDR1 is DFQATT and CDR2 is SNEGSKA in the germline V gene (reference sequence). Unmatched junction bases numbered 7, after V lost 3 bases and J lost 0 bases. CDR3 sequence reads: CSASPMTGDSYEQYF. CDR3 nucleotides: TGCAGTGCTAGCCCTATGACAGGGGACTCCTACGAGCAGTACTTC.

CDR3 DNA sequence: TGTGCCAGCTCACCGGCTTTTGCCTACAATGAGCAGTTCTTC. Translating gives CASSPAFAYNEQFF. The V and J genes are TRBV18 and TRBJ2-1, with D unclear. Germline V gene sequence: CDR1 KGHSH, CDR2 LQKENI. The CDR3 is 14 amino acids. V gave up 3 bases and J gave up 2 bases, with 8 bases separating them.

In its sample, this clonotype was seen a few times. The V call is TRBV10-1, the J call TRBJ2-3, with D unresolved. The length of the CDR3 is 13 residues. Trimming pared 2 bases from V and 7 bases from J, leaving 10 bases between. Germline V gives CDR1 WNHNN, CDR2 SYGVQD (reference sequence). The CDR3 sequence is CASSEPHGNTQYF. In DNA, the CDR3 is TGCGCCAGCAGTGAGCCGCACGGCAATACGCAGTATTTT.

This clonotype occurred many times. This chain uses TRBV11-1 with TRBJ2-7; the D is unclear. Per germline, CDR1 SGHAT and CDR2 FQDESV (reference sequence). The CDR3 loop spans 15 amino acids. Trimming cost V 1 base and J 3 bases, with 13 bases left between them. The CDR3 DNA sequence: TGTGCCAGCAGCTTAGACAGTCAGCCCTTCTACGAGCAGTACTTC. Protein: CASSLDSQPFYEQYF.

The chain joins TRBV10-3 to TRBJ2-1; no clear D gene. Germline CDR1 and CDR2: ENHRY and SYGVKD. Trimming cost V 5 bases and J 10 bases, with 9 bases left between them. This CDR3 has 11 amino acids. CDR3 protein: CAISTGQEQFF. The CDR3 DNA sequence: TGTGCCATCAGTACCGGGCAGGAGCAGTTCTTC.

This clonotype was seen repeatedly, ten times or more. The chain employs TRBV6-5 and TRBJ2-7; the match to TRBD1 covers 7 bases. Germline V lookup: CDR1 MNHEY, CDR2 SVGAGI. The length of the CDR3 is 14 residues. The junction had 3 bases not matched to a gene; V was cut back by 4 bases and J by 0 bases. The CDR3 protein is CASSSHRGSYEQYF. CDR3 sequence (DNA): TGTGCCAGCAGTTCCCACAGGGGCTCCTACGAGCAGTACTTC.

This clonotype was seen a handful of times. V gene TRBV2 combines with J gene TRBJ1-4; maybe TRBD1 (5 bases). The V and J ends lost 6 bases and 5 bases respectively, with 16 bases between them. This CDR3 spans 15 amino acids. CDR1 and CDR2 (germline): SNHLY, FYNNEI. CDR3 residues: CASRGGAAANEKLFF. The CDR3 DNA follows: TGTGCCAGCAGGGGCGGGGCCGCCGCAAATGAAAAACTGTTTTTT.

This clonotype occurred many times. The chain links TRBV7-9 to TRBJ2-5; D is unresolved. Germline CDR1 SEHNR, CDR2 FQNEAQ (reference sequence). Trimming stripped 5 bases from V and 4 bases from J, with 5 bases between. There are 11 residues in the CDR3. The CDR3 DNA sequence: TGTGCCAGCAGCCACCTAGAGACCCAGTACTTC. It translates to CASSHLETQYF.

This clonotype was found many times. The rearrangement uses TRBV5-1 and TRBJ2-1, with TRBD2 identical over 9 bases. Germline values: CDR1 SGHRS, CDR2 YFSETQ. V lost 0 bases and J lost 9; bases outside the gene matches: 7. The CDR3 runs to 15 residues. CDR3 sequence reads: CASSLEAGGSGEQFF. CDR3 bases: TGCGCCAGCAGCTTGGAAGCGGGAGGCAGTGGTGAGCAGTTCTTC.

This clonotype was recorded at least ten times. The chain links TRBV5-6 to TRBJ2-7; weak D call: TRBD1 (6 bases). Germline V gene data show CDR1 as SGHDT and CDR2 as YYEEEE. The CDR3 has 15 residues. V was shortened by 4 bases and J by 2 bases, with 16 bases between the two germline ends. CDR3 in amino acids: CASSPPRQDTYEQYF. CDR3 coding DNA: TGTGCCAGCAGCCCGCCGAGACAGGACACCTACGAGCAGTACTTC.

In this sample, this clonotype turned up many times. The chain couples TRBV3-1 to TRBJ1-6; no clear D. CDR3 length equals 13 residues. V was shortened by 3 bases and J by 7 bases, with 7 bases between the two germline ends. Germline CDR1 LGHDT, CDR2 YNNKEL (reference sequence). The CDR3 DNA reads as TGTGCCAGCAGCCAGGTCGGAAATTCACCCCTCCACTTT. This codes for CASSQVGNSPLHF. Drawing the rest from reference TRBV3-1 and TRBJ1-6, the complete variable domain is DTAVSQTPKYLVTQMGNDKSIKCEQNLGHDTMYWYKQDSKKFLKIMFSYNNKELIINETVPNRFSPKSPDKAHLNLHINSLELGDSAVYFCASSQVGNSPLHFGNGTRLTVT.

The chain links TRBV15 to TRBJ2-3; no firm D call. Germline assignment: CDR1 LNHNV and CDR2 YYDKDF (reference sequence). The CDR3 contains 13 residues. The V gene lost 1 base and the J gene lost 2 bases, with 4 bases spanning the gap. The CDR3 nucleotides are TGTGCCACCAGCAGAGCTGACACAGATACGCAGTATTTT. Protein sequence: CATSRADTDTQYF.

This clonotype has a count of ten or more. The CDR3 bases are TGTGCCAGCACCGATTTGACGGAATCTTCCTACGAGCAGTACTTC. Translated: CASTDLTESSYEQYF. The chain joins TRBV28 to TRBJ2-7; D gene ambiguous. V was clipped by 7 bases and J by 1 base, with 17 bases between them. The CDR3 runs to 15 residues. Looked up from germline, CDR1 is MDHEN and CDR2 is SYDVKM.

This clonotype was found many times. The chain has TRBV11-2 and TRBJ2-3; D remains unclear. This CDR3 region has 12 residues. The V and J ends lost 9 bases and 6 bases respectively, with 13 bases between them. The germline V gene has CDR1 SGHAT and CDR2 FQNNGV. The CDR3 loop reads CASNRRVDTQYF. CDR3 DNA sequence: TGTGCCAGTAACAGAAGGGTGGATACGCAGTATTTT.

The sample holds many counts of this clonotype. The rearrangement uses TRBV2 and TRBJ2-2, with 12 bases aligning to TRBD2. From germline, CDR1 is SNHLY and CDR2 FYNNEI. With 2 bases clipped from V and 9 bases from J, the junction kept 4 bases outside the gene matches. The CDR3 spans 15 residues. This chain's CDR3 is CASSERTSGARELFF. In DNA, the CDR3 is TGTGCCAGCAGTGAAAGGACTAGCGGGGCCAGGGAGCTGTTTTTT.

This clonotype was picked up many times. It is unclear where the CDR3 begins or ends on the DNA, so no DNA is shown, and the CDR3 is as TCRdb lists it. The chain combines TRBV7-2 with TRBJ1-1; TRBD1 is taken as the D call from the table, unchecked against the DNA. The germline V gene encodes CDR1 SGHTA and CDR2 FQGNSA. Counting both end residues, the CDR3 totals 11 amino acids. This CDR3 reads CASSWAGGTFF.

At least ten counts were recorded for this clonotype. CDR3 nucleotides: TGTGCCAGCTCACCACCGGGTGGCACAGATACGCAGTATTTT. Its protein is CASSPPGGTDTQYF. The V call is TRBV18, the J call TRBJ2-3, with D hard to call. CDR1 KGHSH and CDR2 LQKENI come from the germline V gene. The V end lost 0 bases, the J end lost 1 base, and 5 bases lay between the germline ends. The CDR3 consists of 14 residues.

This clonotype has a count of ten or more. This chain uses TRBV12-3 or TRBV12-4 with TRBJ1-1, with a tentative D call TRBD1 (6 bases). Trimming removed 8 bases at V and 8 bases at J, with 15 bases between. This CDR3 has 12 amino acids. In DNA, the CDR3 is TGTGCCAGCGAATCATACAGGGACGAAGCTTTCTTT. Amino acids: CASESYRDEAFF.

This clonotype is medium-sized within its sample. The rearrangement joins TRBV9 to TRBJ2-3; 8 positions match TRBD2. The trim removed 6 bases at V and 8 bases at J, leaving 8 bases unmatched. This CDR3 is 13 amino acids long. Germline V gene lookup returns CDR1 SGDLS and CDR2 YYNGEE. The CDR3 bases are TGTGCCAGCATAGGAGCGGGAGAGACTACGCAGTATTTT. Its translation: CASIGAGETTQYF.

This clonotype showed up many times. The V call is TRBV29-1, the J call TRBJ2-7; no definite D call. The CDR3 is made up of 12 amino acids. CDR1 is SQVTM, CDR2 ANQGSEA, per germline. V lost 4 bases and J 0 bases, leaving 7 bases between the germline ends. CDR3 amino acids: CSVGTNSYEQYF. CDR3 in DNA: TGCAGCGTTGGGACGAACTCCTACGAGCAGTACTTC.

This clonotype has just a few counts. The chain combines TRBV11-3 with TRBJ2-2; possible D gene TRBD2, 5 bases. The CDR3 covers 13 residues. Between the trimmed V and J ends, which lost 1 base and 6 bases, there was a span of 6 bases. CDR1 and CDR2 (germline): SGHNT, YENEEA. CDR3 DNA: TGTGCCAGCAGCTTAGGAGGGTCCGGGGAGCTGTTTTTT. Its protein product is CASSLGGSGELFF.

This clonotype was seen more than once but under ten times. The chain joins TRBV9 to TRBJ1-1, with D uncertain. This CDR3 is 15 amino acids long. Germline V lookup: CDR1 SGDLS, CDR2 YYNGEE. Trimming cost V 2 bases and J 5 bases, with 16 bases left between them. This CDR3 is CASSVGSARRTEAFF. In nucleotides, the CDR3 is TGTGCCAGCAGCGTTGGGTCGGCGCGTCGGACTGAAGCTTTCTTT.

This clonotype was counted ten times or more. V gene TRBV9 combines with J gene TRBJ2-3; D is possibly TRBD1 (5 bases). The CDR3 totals 15 residues. With 0 bases removed from V and 1 base from J, the gap between germline ends came to 9 bases. From germline, CDR1 is SGDLS and CDR2 YYNGEE. The CDR3 bases are TGTGCCAGCAGCGTAGGGGGCCGAGGCACAGATACGCAGTATTTT. This codes for CASSVGGRGTDTQYF.

This clonotype was detected only a few times. J is TRBJ2-5 and V is TRBV5-4; 9 bases match TRBD2. This CDR3 spans 15 amino acids. CDR1 and CDR2 from the germline V gene are SGHNT and YYREEE (reference sequence). With V trimmed by 4 bases and J by 7 bases, 11 bases remained unmatched. CDR3 sequence: CASSGAASGEGTQYF. In nucleotides, the CDR3 is TGTGCCAGCAGCGGGGCGGCTAGCGGGGAGGGGACCCAGTACTTC.